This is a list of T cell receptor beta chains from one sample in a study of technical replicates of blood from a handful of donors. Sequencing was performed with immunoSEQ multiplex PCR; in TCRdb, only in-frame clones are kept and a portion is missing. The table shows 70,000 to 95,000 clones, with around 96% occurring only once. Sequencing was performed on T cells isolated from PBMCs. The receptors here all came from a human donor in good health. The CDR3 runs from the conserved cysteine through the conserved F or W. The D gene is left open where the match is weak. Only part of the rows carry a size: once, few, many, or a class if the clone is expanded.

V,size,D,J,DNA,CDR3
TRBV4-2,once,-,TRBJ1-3,TGTGCCAGCAGCCAACAGACAGGCCTCTCTGGAAACACCATATATTTT,CASSQQTGLSGNTIYF
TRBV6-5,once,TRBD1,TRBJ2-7,TGTGCCAGCAGTCAACAGGGGGCCTCCTACGAGCAGTACTTC,CASSQQGASYEQYF
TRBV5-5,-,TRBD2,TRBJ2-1,TGTGCCAGCAGCCGGACTAGCTTCGAGCAGTTCTTC,CASSRTSFEQFF
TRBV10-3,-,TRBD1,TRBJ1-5,TGTGCCATCAGTGAGTCTGACAGGGGGAATCAGCCCCAGCATTTT,CAISESDRGNQPQHF
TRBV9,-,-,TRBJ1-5,TGTGCCAGCAGCGTAGGAGAGGGCCATCAGCCCCAGCATTTT,CASSVGEGHQPQHF
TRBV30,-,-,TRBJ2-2,TGTGCCTGGGGGGGTCTGGGGCGGGAGAGGGGGAACGGGGAGCTGTTTTTT,CAWGGLGRERGNGELFF
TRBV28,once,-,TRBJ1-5,TGTGCCAGCAGTCCACCCCGAGACAGGTATAGCAATCAGCCCCAGCATTTT,CASSPPRDRYSNQPQHF
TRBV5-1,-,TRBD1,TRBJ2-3,TGCGCCAGCAGCCCGCGACAGGGCTCCACAGATACGCAGTATTTT,CASSPRQGSTDTQYF
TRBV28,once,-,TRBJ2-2,TGTGCCAGCCTCGTTAACTCGAACACCGGGGAGCTGTTTTTT,CASLVNSNTGELFF
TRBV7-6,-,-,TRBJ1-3,TGTGCCAGCAGCACCCCGGGACAAAATGGAAACACCATATATTTT,CASSTPGQNGNTIYF
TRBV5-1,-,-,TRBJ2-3,TGCGCCAGCAGCTTGGGGCAACACACAGATACGCAGTATTTT,CASSLGQHTDTQYF
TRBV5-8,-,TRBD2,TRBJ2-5,TGTGCCAGCAGCACGGGACTAGCGGCAGGTTATCAAGAGACCCAGTACTTC,CASSTGLAAGYQETQYF
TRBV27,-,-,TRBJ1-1,TGTGCCAGCAGCCCCGAGGTGTGGGAAGGGGTCACTGAAGCTTTCTTT,CASSPEVWEGVTEAFF
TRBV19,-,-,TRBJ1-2,TGTGCCAGTAGTATTCCCACAGGGCTCCAGGGCTACACCTTC,CASSIPTGLQGYTF
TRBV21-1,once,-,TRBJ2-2,TGTGCCAGCAGCAAACGGCGGGGGAGCGGGGAGCTGTTTTTT,CASSKRRGSGELFF
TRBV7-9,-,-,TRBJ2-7,TGTGCCAGCAGCTACAACTACGAGCAGTACTTC,CASSYNYEQYF
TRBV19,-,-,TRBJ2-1,TGTGCCAGTAGTATCGTCATCGGCGGCGGATTGCTCCACAATGAGCAGTTCTTC,CASSIVIGGGLLHNEQFF
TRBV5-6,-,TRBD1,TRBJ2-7,TGTGCCAGCAGCTTGCAGGGGGCCTACGAGCAGTACTTC,CASSLQGAYEQYF
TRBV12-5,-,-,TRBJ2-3,TGTGCTAGTGGTTTGGTACTAAGGTCTAGCGCAGATACGCAGTATTTT,CASGLVLRSSADTQYF
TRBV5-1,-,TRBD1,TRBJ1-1,TGCGCCAGCAGCTTGGGTACAGGGGGGACTCCTGAAGCTTTCTTT,CASSLGTGGTPEAFF
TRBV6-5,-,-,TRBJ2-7,TGTGCCAGCAGTTACGAACAGAACTACGAGCAGTACTTC,CASSYEQNYEQYF
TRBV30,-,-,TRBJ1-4,TGTGCCTGGAACAGGGAGCATGAAAAACTGTTTTTT,CAWNREHEKLFF
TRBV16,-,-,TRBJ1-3,TGTGCCAGCAGCCAATCCGGGACAACTGGAAACACCATATATTTT,CASSQSGTTGNTIYF
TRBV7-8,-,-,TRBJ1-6,TGTGCCAGCAGCTTAGGAAGAACTGGGAGCTCCTATAATTCACCCCTCCACTTT,CASSLGRTGSSYNSPLHF
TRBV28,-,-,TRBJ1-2,TGTGCCGGTGGGGGGGGCTCTAACTATGGCTACACCTTC,CAGGGGSNYGYTF
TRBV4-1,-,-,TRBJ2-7,TGCGCCAGCAGCTCGACAGGTACCTACGAGCAGTACTTC,CASSSTGTYEQYF
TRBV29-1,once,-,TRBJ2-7,TGCAGCGTTGCCCCCGGGCAGGGCATGTACGAGCAGTACTTC,CSVAPGQGMYEQYF
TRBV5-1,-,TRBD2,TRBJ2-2,TGCGCCAGCAGCTTACTAGCGCCCAACACCGGGGAGCTGTTTTTT,CASSLLAPNTGELFF
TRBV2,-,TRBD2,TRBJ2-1,TGTGCCAAGCAGGATCGGGAGGGCCAGCGTAATGAGCAGTTCTTC,CAKQDREGQRNEQFF
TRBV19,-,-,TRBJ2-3,TGTGCCAGCCGACTGCTGGATACGCAGTATTTT,CASRLLDTQYF
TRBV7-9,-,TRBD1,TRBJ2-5,TGTGCCAGCAGCCCGGACAGGCTCGTTGGAGAGACCCAGTACTTC,CASSPDRLVGETQYF
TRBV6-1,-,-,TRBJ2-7,TGTGCCAGCAGTGGACAGATTGTTGTATACGAGCAGTACTTC,CASSGQIVVYEQYF
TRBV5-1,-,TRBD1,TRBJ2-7,TGCGCCAGCAGCTTGGAGGCCCACGGACAGGGGTCTACCTACTACGAGCAGTACTTC,CASSLEAHGQGSTYYEQYF
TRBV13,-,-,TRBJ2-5,TGTGCCAGCAGCTTTAGGCCCGGGCAAGAGACCCAGTACTTC,CASSFRPGQETQYF
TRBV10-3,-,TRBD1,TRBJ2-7,TGTGCCCTTAGTACGAGACAGGGGACCGAGCAGTACTTC,CALSTRQGTEQYF
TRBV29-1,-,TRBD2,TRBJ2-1,TGCAGCGTTGACCCTAGAAGGGAACTAGCGGGAGCCTCCTACAATGAGCAGTTCTTC,CSVDPRRELAGASYNEQFF
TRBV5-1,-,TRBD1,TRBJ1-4,TGCGCCAGCAGCATCTGGGGGACAGGGGACGAAAAACTGTTTTTT,CASSIWGTGDEKLFF
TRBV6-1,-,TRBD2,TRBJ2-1,TGTGCCAGCAGTGCCCGGGGACTAGCGGGCCTCGTGGGGTACAATGAGCAGTTCTTC,CASSARGLAGLVGYNEQFF
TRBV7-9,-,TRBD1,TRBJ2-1,TGTGCCAGCAGCTCTGAGGGACAGGGGGCAGGGAAACCGTTCTTC,CASSSEGQGAGKPFF
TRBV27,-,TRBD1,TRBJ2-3,TGTGCCAGCAGTTTGGACAGGGGTATCACAGGGACAGATACGCAGTATTTT,CASSLDRGITGTDTQYF
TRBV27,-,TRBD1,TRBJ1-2,TGTGCCAGCAGTGGGTACAGGGGGCTAAGAAATGGCTACACCTTC,CASSGYRGLRNGYTF
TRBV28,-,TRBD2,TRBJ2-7,TGTGCCAGCCGTGGAGGACTAGCGGTTTCTTACGAGCAGTACTTC,CASRGGLAVSYEQYF
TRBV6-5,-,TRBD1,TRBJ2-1,TGTGCCAGCAGAGCCAGGGGGTCGCACAATGAGCAGTTCTTC,CASRARGSHNEQFF
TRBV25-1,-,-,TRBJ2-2,TGTGCCAGCAGTGTGCAGGGCGCGAACACCGGGGAGCTGTTTTTT,CASSVQGANTGELFF
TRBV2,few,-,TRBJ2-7,TGTGCCAGCAGTGATCGGGGAAGTTTCGTTCCGTTCAGTTCCTACGAGCAGTACTTC,CASSDRGSFVPFSSYEQYF
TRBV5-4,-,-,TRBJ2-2,TGTGCCAGCAGCTTGACGACCCACACGGGCACCGGGGAGCTGTTTTTT,CASSLTTHTGTGELFF
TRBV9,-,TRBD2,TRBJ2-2,TGTGCCAGCAGCGGACTAGCGGATTCCCACACCGGGGAGCTGTTTTTT,CASSGLADSHTGELFF
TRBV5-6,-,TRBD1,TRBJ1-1,TGTGCCAGCAGCTTGGGGGGGACAGGGGGTGAAGCTTTCTTT,CASSLGGTGGEAFF
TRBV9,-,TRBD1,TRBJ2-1,TGTGCCAGCAGCGTAGCTTTAGGGACAGGGGCATGGAATGAGCAGTTCTTC,CASSVALGTGAWNEQFF
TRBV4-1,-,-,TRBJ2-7,TGCGCCAGCAGCCTTGGGACAATGTCCTACGAGCAGTACTTC,CASSLGTMSYEQYF
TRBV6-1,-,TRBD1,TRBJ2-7,TGTGCCAGCATGTATCGGGGACAGGTAGGATACGAGCAGTACTTC,CASMYRGQVGYEQYF